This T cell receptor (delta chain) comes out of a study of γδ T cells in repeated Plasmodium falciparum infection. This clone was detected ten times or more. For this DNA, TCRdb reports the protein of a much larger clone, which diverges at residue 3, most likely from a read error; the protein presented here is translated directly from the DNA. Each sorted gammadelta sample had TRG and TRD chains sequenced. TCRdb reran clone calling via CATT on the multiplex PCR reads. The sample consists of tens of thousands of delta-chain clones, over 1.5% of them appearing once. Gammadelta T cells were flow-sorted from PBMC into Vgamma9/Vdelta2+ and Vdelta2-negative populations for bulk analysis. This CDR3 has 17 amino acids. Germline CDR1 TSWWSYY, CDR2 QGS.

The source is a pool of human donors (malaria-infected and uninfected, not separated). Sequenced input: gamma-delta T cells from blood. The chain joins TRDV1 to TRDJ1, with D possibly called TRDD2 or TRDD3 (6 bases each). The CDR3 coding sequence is TGTGCTCCTGGGGAACCCTTATCTTCCTGGGCAGGACGTAAACTCATCTTT. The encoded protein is CAPGEPLSSWAGRKLIF.